This T cell receptor (beta chain) was retrieved from a study of human T cells and chemical hapten exposure. On the study more broadly: Women made up most patients, who had alopecia areata, totalis or universalis. Small discrepancies in pooled library volume mainly accounted for the varying TCR yields per sample. Study-level results: A positive correlation with patch test score was found for PT1 expanded TCR counts.

TCRdb reprocessed the RACE reads with MiXCR, giving one entry per CDR3 protein. The repertoire holds around 350,000 distinct CDR3 sequences, with 4.5% to 7% as singletons. Specified time point: pre-sensitization, week 0. Treatment here: therapeutic diphenylcyclopropenone sensitization with weekly scalp DPC. Each patch test followed a blood draw. Regarding this clonotype: Antigen: not known. A read error may explain this, as a much larger clone is one base away.

This CDR3 is built from 12 residues. V was pared by 3 bases and J by 8 bases, with 8 bases between. The receptor comes from a woman in her late teens or twenties with alopecia areata. Some clones in this sample may be carry-over from other donors' samples. The material was whole blood, obtained in connection with sensitization to the hapten diphenylcyclopropenone (DPC). The rearrangement joins TRBV12-3 or TRBV12-4 to TRBJ2-1, with unresolved D. Here the CDR3 reads CASSFITDEQFF. CDR3 in DNA: TGTGCCAGCAGTTTCATCACTGATGAGCAGTTCTTC.